This TCR beta chain is drawn from a study of T-cell reconstitution after alpha-beta-depleted transplantation in children. Study results and caveats: About two months after transplant, alpha-beta T cells reportedly came from several hundred expanded graft clones. Surviving thymic progenitors and recipient T cells were the source of high TCRbeta diversity at day 60 in some patients. Newly produced T cells mostly accounted for T-cell counts and diversity one year post-transplant.

Preparing the TCRbeta library involved the use of unique molecular identifiers. TCRdb analysed the PCR reads with MiXCR anew, one entry per CDR3 protein. The profile shows about 1,000,000 distinct CDR3 sequences, 25% to 35% of them singletons. This clonotype turned up a few times. What it recognizes is unknown. The sample in question was PBMCs, mostly from graft donor cells, obtained 360 days after TCRalphabeta/CD19-depleted stem cell transplant. This TCR came from a boy younger than two who had a stem cell transplant for SCID, so the T cells may come from the graft donor.

The CDR3 is CASIFDGRAPLHF. CDR3 in DNA: TGTGCCAGCATATTTGATGGGCGTGCACCCCTCCACTTT. The chain recombines TRBV2 with TRBJ1-6; no reliable D call. Germline values: CDR1 SNHLY, CDR2 FYNNEI. Between the trimmed V and J ends, which lost 7 bases and 11 bases, there was a span of 15 bases. The CDR3 sequence is 13 residues long.